This TCR beta chain was recorded in a study of T cells after yellow fever vaccination (dated by TCRdb to the late 2010s). About the investigation overall: Libraries from fractions with low cell numbers were prepared with the SMART-Seq v4 Ultra Low Input RNA kit. To follow T-cell clones before and after primary and booster YFV17D yellow fever vaccination, bulk TCR alpha and beta repertoires were sequenced over time. Two healthy male donors, one aged 18 to 30 and one aged 30 to 40 years, were included in the cohort. Blood was collected at multiple timepoints before and after primary and secondary immunization, and bulk PBMC replicates and cell subsets were isolated.

TCR cDNA was synthesized by 5'RACE template switching, which introduced a universal primer site and unique molecular identifiers. cDNA synthesis was primed from both the TCR alpha and TCR beta constant segments. Library amplification used two PCR steps, and the second PCR step added sample barcodes and sequencing adapters. Sequencing of the libraries was done on either Illumina HiSeq 2500 (2x100 bp) or NovaSeq (2x150 bp). Per the authors' processing: Demultiplexing of reads and collapsing into UMI consensus sequences were performed with MIGEC, and V(D)J alignment was carried out with MiXCR. Vaccine-responding clonotypes were defined with edgeR using replicate PBMC samples, requiring FDR below 0.01 and a log2 fold change above 5 up to day 15. Bulk clonotypes were assigned CD4 or CD8 identity according to which sequenced CD4 or CD8 repertoire held them at higher abundance. TCRdb reprocessed the public reads (quality trimming at Q25 with fastp, clone calling with MiXCR) and kept in-frame beta chains. CDR3 protein sequences are deduplicated, and each keeps its most common genes and DNA. The V and J calls here are based on TCRdb, not the publication. This sample has about 240,000 distinct CDR3 sequences in its table, and 6% to 7.5% of those were observed once. The ten largest clones add up to around 0.9% of the sample.

This clonotype was seen repeatedly, ten times or more. Its target antigen remains unknown. No per-base quality is available; no much larger clone lies one base away. V lost 5 bases and J lost 7 bases; the stretch between them is 14 bases long. From a lookup of the germline V gene (reference sequence), CDR1 and CDR2 are SEHNR and FQNEAQ. The CDR3 runs 13 residues from the cysteine to the phenylalanine. The only DNA kept is the CDR3, 39 bases in frame from the first base. Summary of the overall study and its limitations: A small share of clonotypes occurred in both CD4 and CD8 compartments, likely arising from convergent recombination. Because abundant contaminating clonotypes from the bulk population could be contained in FACS-sorted repertoires, computational filtering was required. The secondary T-cell response was weaker than the primary response but faster, peaking on day 5 instead of day 15. Most clones expanded after primary vaccination (almost 97% of CD4 and roughly 91% of CD8) were re-detected after the booster, suggesting that broad memory maintenance occurred. Because only two donors were included in the study, the extent to which the findings can be generalized is limited.

The sample's treatment or condition label, decoded: live attenuated yellow fever vaccine strain. PBMCs were isolated from peripheral blood using a standard Ficoll-Paque protocol. Dynabeads CD4 and CD8 positive selection kits were used to isolate the CD4 and CD8 T-cell fractions. TriZol was used to extract RNA from bulk PBMCs, from CD4 and CD8 fractions, and from dextramer-positive and dextramer-negative fractions. Material: CD4+ T cells sorted from PBMCs, obtained 15 days after the yellow fever booster vaccination. This sequence originates from a man aged 25-40 years who received the YFV17D yellow fever vaccine. This sequence uses TRBV7-9 and TRBJ1-1; perhaps TRBD1 is the D gene, with 5 bases matching. The nucleotides are TGTGCCAGCAGCGTCCGACAGAAGGGTGAAGCTTTCTTT. Its coded protein is CASSVRQKGEAFF.